The rows below give T cell receptor beta chains drawn from one sample of a study of T cells in tuberculosis. Generated by immunoSEQ multiplex PCR, the TCRdb table keeps only in-frame clones and is missing some. The table records tens of thousands of clones, approximately 90% of them present only once. The source material was PBMCs. The receptors originated from a donor between 5 and 29 years old with latent tuberculosis or without tuberculosis infection. Some clones in this sample may be carry-over from other donors' samples. Both conserved end residues are part of each CDR3. The D gene is left open where the match is weak.

CDR3 length | J gene | D gene | V gene | CDR3 DNA | CDR3 protein
16 | TRBJ1-1 | TRBD1 | TRBV6-6 | TGTGCCAGCAGTTATCCCCGGGACAGTTTTGACACTGAAGCTTTCTTT | CASSYPRDSFDTEAFF
15 | TRBJ2-3 | TRBD2 | TRBV6-5 | TGTGCCAGCAGTTATAGTACGGGGGGAGTAGATACGCAGTATTTT | CASSYSTGGVDTQYF
12 | TRBJ1-1 | - | TRBV27 | TGTGCCAGCAGTTTACTTGGAGCTGAAGCTTTCTTT | CASSLLGAEAFF
13 | TRBJ1-1 | - | TRBV6-5 | TGTGCCAGCAGGGTCCAGGGTACCACTGAAGCTTTCTTT | CASRVQGTTEAFF
16 | TRBJ1-5 | - | TRBV19 | TGTGCCAGTAGTATATTACGGGGATATAGCAATCAGCCCCAGCATTTT | CASSILRGYSNQPQHF
15 | TRBJ2-1 | - | TRBV5-7 | TGTGCCAGCAGCTTCGTGACATTAAACTACAATGAGCAGTTCTTC | CASSFVTLNYNEQFF
16 | TRBJ2-1 | - | TRBV27 | TGTGCCAGCAGGTCGCTGGAGGCGGGGATCTACAATGAGCAGTTCTTC | CASRSLEAGIYNEQFF
17 | TRBJ2-1 | TRBD2 | TRBV5-1 | TGCGCCAGCAGCGGGACTAGCGGGGGTAGCTCCTACAATGAGCAGTTCTTC | CASSGTSGGSSYNEQFF
13 | TRBJ2-7 | TRBD1 | TRBV18 | TGTGCCAGCTCAAGGGACAGTCCCTACGAGCAGTACTTC | CASSRDSPYEQYF
15 | TRBJ2-3 | TRBD1 | TRBV7-2 | TGTGCCAGCAGCGGCCGGACAGGGGGCGTCGATACGCAGTATTTT | CASSGRTGGVDTQYF